The entry below gives a single T cell receptor beta chain sequence along with its context. What it binds is unknown. The identical CDR3 is also encoded by other nucleotide sequences in the sample. V was shortened by 3 bases and J by 2 bases, with 16 bases between the two germline ends. Germline assignment: CDR1 GTSNPN and CDR2 SVGIG (reference sequence). The CDR3 is 15 residues long. The data were taken from a study of lymphopenia after photon versus proton radiotherapy. Findings and limits, study-wide: Photon-treated patients lost naive T cells and TCR diversity; proton-treated stayed stable.

Clones were sequenced by immunoSEQ multiplex PCR, and TCRdb holds only the in-frame ones, with some missing. The sample holds 65,000 to 75,000 clones; 80% to 90% are singletons and the top ten take approximately 11%. The sequence came from a man older than 75 with esophageal cancer. The starting material was peripheral blood, obtained from a patient treated with proton-based radiotherapy. This chain connects TRBV30 to TRBJ2-5; D is perhaps TRBD1 (5 bases). The CDR3 spells CAWRTGQGLQETQYF. Written as DNA, the CDR3 is TGTGCCTGGAGAACGGGTCAGGGCCTTCAAGAGACCCAGTACTTC. The whole variable domain, remainder taken from reference TRBV30 and TRBJ2-5, is SQTIHQWPATLVQPVGSPLSLECTVEGTSNPNLYWYRQAAGRGLQLLFYSVGIGQISSEVPQNLSASRPQDRQFILSSKKLLLSDSGFYLCAWRTGQGLQETQYFGPGTRLLVL.